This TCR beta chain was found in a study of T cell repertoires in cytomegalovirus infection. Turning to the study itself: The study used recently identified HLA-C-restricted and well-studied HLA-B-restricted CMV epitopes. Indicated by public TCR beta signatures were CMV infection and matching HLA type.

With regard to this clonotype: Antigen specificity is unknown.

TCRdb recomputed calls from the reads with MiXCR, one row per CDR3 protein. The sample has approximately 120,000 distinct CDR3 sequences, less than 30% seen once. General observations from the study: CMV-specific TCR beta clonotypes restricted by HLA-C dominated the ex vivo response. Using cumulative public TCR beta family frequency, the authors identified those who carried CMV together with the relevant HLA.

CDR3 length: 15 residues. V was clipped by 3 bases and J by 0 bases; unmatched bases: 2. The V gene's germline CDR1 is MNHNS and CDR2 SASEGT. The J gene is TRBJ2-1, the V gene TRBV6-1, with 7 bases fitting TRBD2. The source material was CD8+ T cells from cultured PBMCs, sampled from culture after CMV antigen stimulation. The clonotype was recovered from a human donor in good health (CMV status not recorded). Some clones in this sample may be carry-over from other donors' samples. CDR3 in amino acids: CASSDLAVSYNEQFF. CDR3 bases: TGTGCCAGCAGTGACCTAGCGGTCTCCTACAATGAGCAGTTCTTC.